What follows describes a single TCR beta chain. Antigen specificity is unknown. The CDR3 has 14 amino acids. V trimming: 7 bases; J trimming: 9 bases; junction bases outside the gene matches: 12. Germline V gene data show CDR1 as MNHNS and CDR2 as SASEGT. This sample was included in a study of T cells in localized non-small cell lung cancer. The assay was immunoSEQ multiplex PCR, and TCRdb's table has in-frame clones only and misses some. This sample has more than 35,000 clones; roughly 92% occur once, and the top ten carry 7.1%. Findings of the study overall: Among the top 100 tumor clones, a median approximately 62 appeared in adjacent lung.

Sequencing used peripheral blood, obtained before any cancer treatment. The chain is built from TRBV6-1 and TRBJ2-1, with 7 bases aligning to TRBD1. This TCR was recovered from an older female donor with stage I lung adenocarcinoma. CDR3 sequence (DNA): TGTGCCAGCACCCTGGACAGGACCCCGGGTGAGCAGTTCTTC. Translating gives CASTLDRTPGEQFF.